This entry is about one T cell receptor (beta chain). The data were obtained in a study of blood T cell repertoires in COVID-19. The V end was cut by 0 bases, the J end by 8 bases, with 9 bases between. The germline V gene has CDR1 SGDLS and CDR2 YYNGEE. The CDR3 is 13 residues long. The assay was immunoSEQ multiplex PCR, and TCRdb's table has in-frame clones only and misses some. The data contain roughly 190,000 clones, over 75% of them singletons. The chain joins TRBV9 to TRBJ1-5, with D uncertain. The specimen sequenced was peripheral blood. This receptor was identified in a man in his fifties or sixties with acute or convalescent COVID-19. The CDR3 spells CASSVGRGEPQHF. CDR3 bases: TGTGCCAGCAGCGTAGGCCGGGGAGAGCCCCAGCATTTT.